The source of this T cell receptor beta chain is a study of blood T cell repertoires in COVID-19. Across the whole study: The study drew acute and convalescent COVID-19 samples from the United States, Italy and Spain.

Authors' methods: Amplification from reference gene primers served as the basis for estimated nucleated cell counts. Sequenced by immunoSEQ multiplex PCR; TCRdb stores in-frame clones only, minus some. V, J and clone size are those of that table, while D and trimming were read from the DNA. Among 200,000 to 250,000 clones listed, 70% to 90% were seen once. This CDR3 contains 15 residues. The germline gives CDR1 LNHDA, CDR2 SQIVND (reference sequence). V lost 6 bases, J lost 5 bases, and 12 bases stayed unmatched. The sample taken for sequencing was peripheral blood. This chain joins TRBV19 and TRBJ1-2; 7 nucleotides line up with TRBD1. The receptor was derived from a young woman who had recovered from COVID-19. In DNA, the CDR3 is TGTGCCAGTAGGAATTCCGGGACAGAGACATATGGCTACACCTTC. Its translation is CASRNSGTETYGYTF.